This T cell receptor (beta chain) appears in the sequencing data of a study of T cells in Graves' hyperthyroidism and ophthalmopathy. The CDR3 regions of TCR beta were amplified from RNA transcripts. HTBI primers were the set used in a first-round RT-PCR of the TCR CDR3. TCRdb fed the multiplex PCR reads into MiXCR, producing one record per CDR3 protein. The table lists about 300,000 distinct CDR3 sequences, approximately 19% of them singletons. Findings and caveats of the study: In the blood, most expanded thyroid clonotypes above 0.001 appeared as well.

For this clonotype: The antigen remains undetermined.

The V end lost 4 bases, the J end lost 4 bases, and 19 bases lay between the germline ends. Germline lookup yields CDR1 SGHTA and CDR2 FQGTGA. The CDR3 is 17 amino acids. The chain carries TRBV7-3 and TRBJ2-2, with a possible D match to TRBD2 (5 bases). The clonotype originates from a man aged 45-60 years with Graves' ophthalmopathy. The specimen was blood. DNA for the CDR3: TGTGCCAGCAGCTCGACTGGGAGCTTCGTAGGCACCGGGGAGCTGTTTTTT. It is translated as CASSSTGSFVGTGELFF. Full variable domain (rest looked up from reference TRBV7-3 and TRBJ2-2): GAGVSQTPSNKVTEKGKYVELRCDPISGHTALYWYRQSLGQGPEFLIYFQGTGAADDSGLPNDRFFAVRPEGSVSTLKIQRTERGDSAVYLCASSSTGSFVGTGELFFGEGSRLTVL.